This T cell receptor (beta chain) was documented in a study of radiotherapy plus CTLA-4 blockade in lung cancer. The overall study: Across the patients, objective responses occurred in approximately 17%, and disease control in roughly 31%. General study findings and limits: Expansion in blood of tumor-derived TCR clones was seen after radiotherapy plus ipilimumab.

Profiling relied on immunoSEQ multiplex PCR, and the TCRdb table lists in-frame clones only, not all of them. The table records 45,000 to 55,000 clones, less than 90% of them present only once. V trimming: 4 bases; J trimming: 4 bases; junction bases outside the gene matches: 10. The germline CDR1 and CDR2 sequences are KGHSH and LQKENI. CDR3 length: 16 amino acids. With respect to this clone: Its antigen is as yet unknown.

Ipilimumab CTLA-4 blockade and focal radiation were given to patients with chemo-refractory metastatic non-small-cell lung cancer. This TCR was recovered from a human donor with non-small cell lung cancer that progressed on radiotherapy plus ipilimumab. Some clones in this sample may be carry-over from other donors' samples. The sample in question was peripheral blood, obtained from a patient treated with radiotherapy plus ipilimumab. The gene calls are TRBV18 and TRBJ2-3; 8 bases map to TRBD2. The CDR3 protein is CASSQYRGGMADTQYF. CDR3 DNA sequence: TGTGCCAGCTCACAATACCGGGGGGGCATGGCAGATACGCAGTATTTT.